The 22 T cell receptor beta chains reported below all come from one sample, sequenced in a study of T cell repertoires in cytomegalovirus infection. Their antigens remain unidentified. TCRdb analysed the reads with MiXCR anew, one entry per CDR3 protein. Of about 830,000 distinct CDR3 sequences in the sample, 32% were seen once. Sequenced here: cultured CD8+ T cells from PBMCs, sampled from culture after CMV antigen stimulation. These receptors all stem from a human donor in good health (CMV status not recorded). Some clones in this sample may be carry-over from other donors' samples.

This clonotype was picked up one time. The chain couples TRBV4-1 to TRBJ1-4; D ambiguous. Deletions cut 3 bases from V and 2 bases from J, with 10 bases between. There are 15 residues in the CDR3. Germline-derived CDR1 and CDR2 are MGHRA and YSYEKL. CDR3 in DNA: TGCGCCAGCAGCCATTATACATCCACTAATGAAAAACTGTTTTTT. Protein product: CASSHYTSTNEKLFF.

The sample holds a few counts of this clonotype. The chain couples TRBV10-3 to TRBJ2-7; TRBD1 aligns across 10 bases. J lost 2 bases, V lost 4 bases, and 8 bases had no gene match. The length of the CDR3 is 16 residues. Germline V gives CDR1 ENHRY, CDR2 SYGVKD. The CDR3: CAISAWGGQGTYEQYF. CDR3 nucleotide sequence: TGTGCCATCAGTGCCTGGGGGGGACAGGGGACCTACGAGCAGTACTTC.

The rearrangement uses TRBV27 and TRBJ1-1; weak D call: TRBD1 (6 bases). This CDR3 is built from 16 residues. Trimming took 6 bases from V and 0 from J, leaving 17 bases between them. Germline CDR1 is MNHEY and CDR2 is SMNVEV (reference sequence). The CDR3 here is CASRPQGYLMNTEAFF. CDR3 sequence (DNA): TGTGCCAGCAGACCCCAGGGGTATTTGATGAACACTGAAGCTTTCTTT.

CDR3 DNA: TGTGCCAGCAGCTTAGCTCGGACGCTGAATGAAAAACTGTTTTTT. This gives the protein CASSLARTLNEKLFF. V is TRBV7-8 and J is TRBJ1-4, with D hard to call. V was clipped by 0 bases and J by 5 bases, with 10 bases between them. The CDR3 has 15 amino acids. CDR1 and CDR2 from the germline V gene are SGHVS and FQNEAQ.

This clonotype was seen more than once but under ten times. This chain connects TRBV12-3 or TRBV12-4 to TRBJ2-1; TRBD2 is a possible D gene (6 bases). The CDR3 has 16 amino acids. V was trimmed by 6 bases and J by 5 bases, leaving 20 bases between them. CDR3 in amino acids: CASSPPTSPPNNEQFF. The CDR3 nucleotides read TGTGCCAGCAGCCCCCCGACTAGTCCCCCGAACAATGAGCAGTTCTTC.

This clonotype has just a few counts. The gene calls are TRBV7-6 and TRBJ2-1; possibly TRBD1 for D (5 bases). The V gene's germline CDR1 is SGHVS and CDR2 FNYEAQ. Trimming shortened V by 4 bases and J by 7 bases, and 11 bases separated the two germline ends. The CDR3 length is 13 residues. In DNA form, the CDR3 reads TGTGCCAGCAGCTCGACAGAACTTAATGAGCAGTTCTTC. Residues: CASSSTELNEQFF. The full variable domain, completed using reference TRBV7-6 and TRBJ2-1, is GAGVSQSPRYKVTKRGQDVALRCDPISGHVSLYWYRQALGQGPEFLTYFNYEAQQDKSGLPNDRFSAERPEGSISTLTIQRTEQRDSAMYRCASSSTELNEQFFGPGTRLTVL.

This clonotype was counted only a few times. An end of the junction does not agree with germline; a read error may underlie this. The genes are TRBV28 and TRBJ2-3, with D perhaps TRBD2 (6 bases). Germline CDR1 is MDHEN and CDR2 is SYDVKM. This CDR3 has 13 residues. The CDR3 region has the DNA TGTGCCAGCAGTTTGCGGGGACTTGCCCCGTGGGATTTT. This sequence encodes CASSLRGLAPWDF.

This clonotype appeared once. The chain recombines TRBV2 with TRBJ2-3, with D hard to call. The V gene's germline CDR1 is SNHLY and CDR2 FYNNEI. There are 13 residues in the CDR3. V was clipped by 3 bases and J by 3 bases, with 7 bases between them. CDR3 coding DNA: TGTGCCAGCAGTGAGGAACTAACAGATACGCAGTATTTT. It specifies CASSEELTDTQYF.

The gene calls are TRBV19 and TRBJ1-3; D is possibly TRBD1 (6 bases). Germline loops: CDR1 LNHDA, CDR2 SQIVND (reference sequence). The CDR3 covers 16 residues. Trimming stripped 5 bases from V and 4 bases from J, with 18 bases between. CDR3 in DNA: TGTGCCAGTAGTCCCTGGGACACGGCTTCGGGAAACACCATATATTTT. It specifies CASSPWDTASGNTIYF.

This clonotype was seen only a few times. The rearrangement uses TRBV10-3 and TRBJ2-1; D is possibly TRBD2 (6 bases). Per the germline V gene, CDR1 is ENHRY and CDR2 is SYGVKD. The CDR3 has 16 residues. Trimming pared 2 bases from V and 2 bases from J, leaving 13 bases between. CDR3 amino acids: CAISEGTSLPYNEQFF. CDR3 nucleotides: TGTGCCATCAGTGAGGGAACTAGCCTTCCCTACAATGAGCAGTTCTTC.

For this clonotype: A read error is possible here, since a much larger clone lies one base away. CDR3 in DNA: TGTGCCAGCAGCACTCCTAGCGGGGAGGCGAGTTCCGCAGATACGCAGTATTTT. This codes for CASSTPSGEASSADTQYF. This chain joins TRBV7-2 and TRBJ2-3; 9 nucleotides agree with TRBD2. Looked up from germline, CDR1 is SGHTA and CDR2 is FQGNSA. Trimming took 5 bases from V and 4 from J; bases not matched to a gene: 16. The CDR3 consists of 18 residues.

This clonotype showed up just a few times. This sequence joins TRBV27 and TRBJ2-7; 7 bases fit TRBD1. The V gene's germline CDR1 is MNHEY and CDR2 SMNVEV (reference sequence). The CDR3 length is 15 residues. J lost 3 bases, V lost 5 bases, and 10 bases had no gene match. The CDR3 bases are TGTGCCAGCAGTATCATACAGGGGATAGACTACGAGCAGTACGTC. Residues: CASSIIQGIDYEQYV.

The CDR3 region is CASSNTGPNEKLFF. The DNA of the CDR3 is TGTGCCAGCAGCAATACCGGGCCTAATGAAAAACTGTTTTTT. The chain joins TRBV7-6 to TRBJ1-4; no clear D gene. The CDR3 contains 14 residues. V shed 5 bases and J shed 3 bases, with 10 bases lying between them. CDR1 is SGHVS and CDR2 is FNYEAQ in the germline V gene.

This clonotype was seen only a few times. DNA of the CDR3: TGTGCCGGAAAGACAGGAGCTAATGAAAAACTGTTTTTT. This encodes CAGKTGANEKLFF. The J gene is TRBJ1-4, the V gene TRBV7-3; possible D gene TRBD1, 6 bases. Germline V lookup: CDR1 SGHTA, CDR2 FQGTGA. The CDR3 totals 13 residues. V lost 11 bases and J 3 bases, leaving 13 bases between the germline ends.

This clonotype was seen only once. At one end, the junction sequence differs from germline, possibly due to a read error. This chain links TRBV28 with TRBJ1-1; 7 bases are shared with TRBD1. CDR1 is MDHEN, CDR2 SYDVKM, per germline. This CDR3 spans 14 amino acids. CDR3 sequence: CASSLLGQPTEASF. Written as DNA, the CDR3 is TGTGCCAGCAGTTTACTGGGACAGCCCACTGAAGCTTCCTTT. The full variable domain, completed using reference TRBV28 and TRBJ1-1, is DVKVTQSSRYLVKRTGEKVFLECVQDMDHENMFWYRQDPGLGLRLIYFSYDVKMKEKGDIPEGYSVSREKKERFSLILESASTNQTSMYLCASSLLGQPTEASFGQGTRLTVV.

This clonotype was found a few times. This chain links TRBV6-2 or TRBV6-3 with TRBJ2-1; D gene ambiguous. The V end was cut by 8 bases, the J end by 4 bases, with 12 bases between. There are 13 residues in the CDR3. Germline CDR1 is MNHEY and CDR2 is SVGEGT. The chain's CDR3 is CASGQRAYNEQFF. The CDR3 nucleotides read TGTGCCAGCGGCCAAAGGGCGTACAATGAGCAGTTCTTC.

Here the CDR3 DNA reads TGTGCCAGCAGTTACAAGGGGGCCCGGGAGACCCAGTACTTC. Translation gives CASSYKGARETQYF. The chain has TRBV6-6 and TRBJ2-5, with 7 bases aligning to TRBD1. Germline lookup yields CDR1 MNHNY and CDR2 SVGAGI (reference sequence). J gave up 5 bases and V 2 bases, and 5 bases lay outside the gene matches. This CDR3 is built from 14 residues.

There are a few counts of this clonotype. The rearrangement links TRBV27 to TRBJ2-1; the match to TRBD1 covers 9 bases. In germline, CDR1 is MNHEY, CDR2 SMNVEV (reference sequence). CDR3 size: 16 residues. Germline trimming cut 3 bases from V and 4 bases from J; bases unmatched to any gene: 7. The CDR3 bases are TGTGCCAGCAGTTTGATTTCGGGACAGGGTTACAATGAGCAGTTCTTC. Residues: CASSLISGQGYNEQFF.

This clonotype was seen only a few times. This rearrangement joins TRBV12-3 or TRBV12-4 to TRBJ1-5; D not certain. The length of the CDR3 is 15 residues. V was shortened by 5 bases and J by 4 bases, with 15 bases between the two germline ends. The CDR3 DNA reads TGTGCCAGCAGTATCGAAGGACGGAGAAATCAGCCCCAGCATTTT. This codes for CASSIEGRRNQPQHF.

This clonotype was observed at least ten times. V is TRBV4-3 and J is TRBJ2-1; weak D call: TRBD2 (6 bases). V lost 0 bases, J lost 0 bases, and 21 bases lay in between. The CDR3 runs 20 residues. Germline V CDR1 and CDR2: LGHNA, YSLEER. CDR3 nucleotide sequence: TGCGCCAGCAGCCAAGATTCCGCTAGCGTTGCAATATTCTCCTACAATGAGCAGTTCTTC. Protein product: CASSQDSASVAIFSYNEQFF.

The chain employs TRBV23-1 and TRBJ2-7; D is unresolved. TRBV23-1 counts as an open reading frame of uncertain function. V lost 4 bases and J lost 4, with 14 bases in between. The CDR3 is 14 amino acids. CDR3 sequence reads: CASSPAGRRYEQYV. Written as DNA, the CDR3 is TGCGCCAGCAGTCCGGCTGGCAGGCGGTACGAGCAGTACGTC.

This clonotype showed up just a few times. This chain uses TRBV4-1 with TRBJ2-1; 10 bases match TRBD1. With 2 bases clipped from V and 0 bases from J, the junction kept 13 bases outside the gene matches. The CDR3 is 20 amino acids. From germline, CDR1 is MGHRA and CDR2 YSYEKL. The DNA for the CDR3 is TGCGCCAGCAGCCAAATCGCCGGGACAGGGGATTTACCCTCCTACAATGAGCAGTTCTTC. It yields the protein CASSQIAGTGDLPSYNEQFF.